The next 29 T cell receptor beta chains were all read from a single sample in a study of cytotoxic CD8 clonotypes in ibrutinib-treated CLL. TCRdb keeps only in-frame clones here, not all; method: immunoSEQ multiplex PCR. The repertoire holds 35,000 to 50,000 clones, with roughly 72% as singletons. Sequencing was performed on PBMCs, taken at disease progression, from a patient treated with ibrutinib. The receptors shown here come from a human donor with chronic lymphocytic leukemia.

This chain joins TRBV18 and TRBJ2-5; D is unresolved. CDR1 is KGHSH and CDR2 is LQKENI in the germline V gene. CDR3 length equals 13 residues. V was cut by 6 bases and J by 4 bases, with 12 bases left in between. The chain's CDR3 is CASSPRPGETQYF. The CDR3 DNA is TGTGCCAGCTCTCCTAGACCAGGAGAGACCCAGTACTTC.

V usage is TRBV28 and J usage is TRBJ2-6, with D unresolved. Germline lookup yields CDR1 MDHEN and CDR2 SYDVKM. V was clipped by 7 bases and J by 4 bases, with 8 bases between them. This CDR3 has 13 residues. CDR3 coding DNA: TGTGCCAGCACCGCCCCCGGGGCCAACGTCCTGACTTTC. Translation: CASTAPGANVLTF. The complete variable domain, with remaining parts taken from reference TRBV28 and TRBJ2-6, reads DVKVTQSSRYLVKRTGEKVFLECVQDMDHENMFWYRQDPGLGLRLIYFSYDVKMKEKGDIPEGYSVSREKKERFSLILESASTNQTSMYLCASTAPGANVLTFGAGSRLTVL.

The chain carries TRBV16 and TRBJ1-5; 10 positions match TRBD1. This CDR3 region has 14 residues. CDR1 is KGHSY and CDR2 is FQNENV in the germline V gene. The trim removed 2 bases at V and 7 bases at J, leaving 2 bases unmatched. The CDR3 DNA follows: TGTGCCAGCAGCCAAGGGGACAGGGGACAGCCCCAGCATTTT. It specifies CASSQGDRGQPQHF.

CDR3 amino acids: CASSGVIGRTLYEQYF. For the CDR3, the DNA is TGCGCCAGCAGCGGTGTTATCGGGAGGACTCTCTACGAGCAGTACTTC. The J gene is TRBJ2-7, the V gene TRBV5-1; 7 nucleotides match TRBD2. The V segment lost 4 bases and the J segment 3 bases; nucleotides outside the gene matches: 13. The CDR3 consists of 16 residues. CDR1 is SGHRS, CDR2 YFSETQ, per germline.

The sample holds a few counts of this clone. The V and J genes are TRBV19 and TRBJ2-7; D is perhaps TRBD2 (6 bases). The germline gives CDR1 LNHDA, CDR2 SQIVND (reference sequence). V was clipped by 3 bases and J by 2 bases, with 14 bases between them. The CDR3 covers 15 residues. Here the CDR3 reads CASSIRVAAPYEQYF. CDR3 sequence (DNA): TGTGCCAGTAGTATCCGGGTAGCGGCTCCCTACGAGCAGTACTTC.

The CDR3 here is CASSPKVQGVGTNYGYTF. CDR3 bases: TGTGCCAGCTCACCAAAGGTGCAAGGGGTTGGGACCAACTATGGCTACACCTTC. The chain couples TRBV18 to TRBJ1-2; possibly TRBD1 for D (5 bases). The germline V gene has CDR1 KGHSH and CDR2 LQKENI. V lost 2 bases and J 2 bases, leaving 21 bases between the germline ends. CDR3 size: 18 residues.

This clone was detected only once. The CDR3 DNA follows: TGTGCCAGGCCATCGGGGGAGGAGGGGACTAGCGGGAAAGAGCAGTACTTC. This sequence encodes CARPSGEEGTSGKEQYF. The chain carries TRBV25-1 and TRBJ2-7; 13 positions agree with TRBD2. The germline V gene encodes CDR1 MGHDK and CDR2 SYGVNS. V lost 9 bases, J lost 7 bases, and 18 bases stayed unmatched. This CDR3 region has 17 residues.

The J gene is TRBJ2-1, the V gene TRBV7-6; 11 nucleotides agree with TRBD2. This CDR3 is 14 amino acids long. The J segment lost 15 bases and the V segment lost 1 base, leaving 8 bases of the junction unmatched. Germline assignment: CDR1 SGHVS and CDR2 FNYEAQ. CDR3 nucleotides: TGTGCCAGCAGCTTAGAACTAGCGGGAGAGCAGCGGTTCTTC. It specifies CASSLELAGEQRFF.

This clone was counted a few times. This sequence joins TRBV19 and TRBJ1-1; D is undetermined. Germline V lookup: CDR1 LNHDA, CDR2 SQIVND (reference sequence). With 1 base removed from V and 6 bases from J, the gap between germline ends came to 12 bases. This CDR3 comprises 14 residues. The CDR3 spells CASSIVFRAAEAFF. In nucleotides, the CDR3 is TGTGCCAGTAGTATAGTTTTTAGGGCAGCTGAAGCTTTCTTT.

The chain joins TRBV18 to TRBJ1-3; no reliable D call. This CDR3 has 12 residues. V was shortened by 2 bases and J by 2 bases, with 1 base between the two germline ends. Germline V lookup: CDR1 KGHSH, CDR2 LQKENI. The CDR3 spells CASSPAGNTIYF. CDR3 bases: TGTGCCAGCTCACCAGCTGGAAACACCATATATTTT.

V usage is TRBV15 and J usage is TRBJ2-1; possible D gene TRBD2, 5 bases. Germline CDR1 LNHNV, CDR2 YYDKDF (reference sequence). V lost 4 bases and J lost 1, with 8 bases in between. CDR3 size: 14 residues. CDR3 nucleotide sequence: TGTGCCACCAGCATCGGGGATTCCTACAATGAGCAGTTCTTC. Amino acid sequence: CATSIGDSYNEQFF.

This chain links TRBV9 with TRBJ2-1; TRBD2 matches at 7 bases. J gave up 3 bases and V 4 bases, and 7 bases lay outside the gene matches. This CDR3 is 15 amino acids long. Germline CDR1 is SGDLS and CDR2 is YYNGEE. The CDR3 protein is CASSFLWDYYNEQFF. The CDR3 bases are TGTGCCAGCAGCTTCCTATGGGACTACTACAATGAGCAGTTCTTC.

This rearrangement joins TRBV10-3 to TRBJ2-3; D is uncertain. This CDR3 contains 14 residues. Germline V gives CDR1 ENHRY, CDR2 SYGVKD. V dropped 4 bases and J dropped 3 bases, with 11 bases sitting between them. The CDR3 is CAISVREGTDTQYF. DNA of the CDR3: TGTGCCATCAGTGTAAGGGAAGGGACAGATACGCAGTATTTT.

CDR3 sequence reads: CASRTAGVETQYF. As DNA, the CDR3 is TGTGCCAGCAGAACAGCGGGAGTCGAGACCCAGTACTTC. The V gene is TRBV6-6, the J gene TRBJ2-5; 8 nucleotides line up with TRBD2. This CDR3 region has 13 residues. The germline V gene encodes CDR1 MNHNY and CDR2 SVGAGI (reference sequence). V shed 6 bases, J shed 5 bases, and the junction held 5 bases outside the gene matches.

The rearrangement joins TRBV2 to TRBJ2-7, with D perhaps given as TRBD1 or TRBD2 (5 bases each). In germline, CDR1 is SNHLY, CDR2 FYNNEI. Trimming shortened V by 6 bases and J by 6 bases, and 15 bases separated the two germline ends. CDR3 length: 13 amino acids. The CDR3 region is CASRSREKGEQYF. As DNA, the CDR3 is TGTGCCAGCAGAAGCAGGGAGAAGGGCGAGCAGTACTTC.

The J gene is TRBJ1-1, the V gene TRBV10-3; 7 nucleotides agree with TRBD1. Germline V gene lookup returns CDR1 ENHRY and CDR2 SYGVKD. The CDR3 runs to 14 residues. Trimming took 4 bases from V and 3 from J; bases not matched to a gene: 5. CDR3 amino acids: CAISGTGGDTEAFF. CDR3 nucleotide sequence: TGTGCCATCAGTGGGACAGGCGGAGACACTGAAGCTTTCTTT.

In this sample, this clone turned up a few times. This rearrangement joins TRBV2 to TRBJ2-7; D unclear. The CDR3 extends over 12 amino acids. Trimming shortened V by 3 bases and J by 2 bases, and 5 bases separated the two germline ends. Germline V gene lookup returns CDR1 SNHLY and CDR2 FYNNEI. For the CDR3, the DNA is TGTGCCAGCAGTGACGCAACCTACGAGCAGTACTTC. This gives the protein CASSDATYEQYF. The whole variable domain, filled in from reference TRBV2 and TRBJ2-7, reads EPEVTQTPSHQVTQMGQEVILRCVPISNHLYFYWYRQILGQKVEFLVSFYNNEISEKSEIFDDQFSVERPDGSNFTLKIRSTKLEDSAMYFCASSDATYEQYFGPGTRLTVT.

The CDR3 DNA sequence: TGTGCCAGCAGACTAAGGGACAGGGCTAACTATGGCTACACCTTC. Its translation is CASRLRDRANYGYTF. The chain links TRBV27 to TRBJ1-2; 9 bases map to TRBD1. Unmatched junction bases numbered 5, after V lost 6 bases and J lost 0 bases. This CDR3 comprises 15 residues. Germline V gene data show CDR1 as MNHEY and CDR2 as SMNVEV (reference sequence).

This chain connects TRBV6-6 to TRBJ2-1; TRBD2 matches 9 bases. Germline V CDR1 and CDR2: MNHNY, SVGAGI (reference sequence). Trimming at V came to 6 bases and at J to 9 bases, leaving 9 bases not matched to a gene. This CDR3 has 14 residues. The CDR3 nucleotides are TGTGCCAGCAGCATTAGCGGGAGTGCCCCTGAGCAGTTCTTC. Translating gives CASSISGSAPEQFF.

This clone was observed a handful of times. This chain links TRBV2 with TRBJ1-5; no reliable D call. The V end lost 4 bases, the J end lost 3 bases, and 16 bases lay between the germline ends. This CDR3 contains 16 residues. Germline CDR1 reads SNHLY; CDR2 reads FYNNEI. CDR3 loop: CASSGTAGYDNQPQHF. CDR3 DNA: TGTGCCAGCAGTGGAACGGCCGGGTATGACAATCAGCCCCAGCATTTT.

The CDR3: CASRWDAGSYGYTF. CDR3 bases: TGCGCCAGCAGGTGGGACGCAGGGAGCTATGGCTACACCTTC. This chain uses TRBV5-1 with TRBJ1-2, with a possible D match to TRBD1 (5 bases). Looked up from germline, CDR1 is SGHRS and CDR2 is YFSETQ. The CDR3 is 14 amino acids. V was cut by 5 bases and J by 4 bases, with 15 bases left in between.

The rearrangement links TRBV29-1 to TRBJ2-3, with TRBD1 matching 7 bases. The CDR3 consists of 15 residues. The germline V gene has CDR1 SQVTM and CDR2 ANQGSEA. V lost 0 bases and J lost 5; bases outside the gene matches: 8. CDR3 residues: CSVEDRTGEKDTQYF. As DNA, the CDR3 is TGCAGCGTTGAAGATCGAACAGGGGAAAAAGATACGCAGTATTTT.

This clone was observed a handful of times. V gene TRBV25-1 combines with J gene TRBJ2-2; D might be TRBD1 (6 bases). The CDR3 spans 14 residues. Germline loops: CDR1 MGHDK, CDR2 SYGVNS. V lost 8 bases, J lost 0 bases, and 10 bases lay in between. Written as DNA, the CDR3 is TGTGCCAGCTCGGGGACAACGAACACCGGGGAGCTGTTTTTT. It encodes CASSGTTNTGELFF.

V usage is TRBV21-1 and J usage is TRBJ1-5. TRBV21-1 constitutes a pseudogene. This CDR3 spans 16 amino acids. CDR3 nucleotides: TGTGCCAGCAGCAAAGAAGTCAGCTATAGCAATCAGCCCCAGCATTTT. Translation: CASSKEVSYSNQPQHF.

This chain connects TRBV9 to TRBJ1-1; tentative D call: TRBD1 (5 bases). Germline V gene data show CDR1 as SGDLS and CDR2 as YYNGEE. This CDR3 has 14 residues. Trimming stripped 0 bases from V and 4 bases from J, with 10 bases between. CDR3 sequence (DNA): TGTGCCAGCAGCGTAGGAGTAGGGGTCACTGAAGCTTTCTTT. It is translated as CASSVGVGVTEAFF.

This rearrangement joins TRBV6-4 to TRBJ1-1, with a tentative D call TRBD1 (5 bases). CDR3 length: 13 amino acids. Deletions cut 8 bases from V and 1 base from J, with 11 bases between. Germline loops: CDR1 MRHNA, CDR2 SNTAGT. The CDR3 nucleotides read TGTGCCAGCGGCATTGACAGGAACACTGAAGCTTTCTTT. Protein product: CASGIDRNTEAFF.

V usage is TRBV6-4 and J usage is TRBJ2-3, with 10 bases matching TRBD1. The J segment lost 4 bases and the V segment lost 3 bases, leaving 4 bases of the junction unmatched. Per germline, CDR1 MRHNA and CDR2 SNTAGT. This CDR3 region has 15 residues. In nucleotides, the CDR3 is TGTGCCAGCAGTGAATCGACAGGGGGCGCAGATACGCAGTATTTT. Protein product: CASSESTGGADTQYF.

The chain is built from TRBV19 and TRBJ2-1; 7 bases align to TRBD1. This CDR3 spans 14 amino acids. Germline lookup yields CDR1 LNHDA and CDR2 SQIVND (reference sequence). The V gene end was trimmed by 7 bases and the J gene end by 3 bases; junction bases not matched to a gene: 6. CDR3 sequence (DNA): TGTGCCAGTACCACCGGGACAGACTACAATGAGCAGTTCTTC. Translated: CASTTGTDYNEQFF.

The chain combines TRBV4-2 with TRBJ1-2, with 10 bases that match TRBD1. CDR1 and CDR2 (germline): LGHNA, YNFKEQ. V trimming: 1 base; J trimming: 7 bases; junction bases outside the gene matches: 9. The CDR3 spans 16 residues. CDR3: CASSQVAAGTGVGYTF. CDR3 sequence (DNA): TGTGCCAGCAGCCAAGTGGCCGCCGGGACAGGGGTTGGCTACACCTTC.